The T cell receptor (beta chain) under discussion was sequenced for a study of blood T cell repertoires in COVID-19. Study background: Samples taken during acute and convalescent COVID-19 were collected in the United States, Italy and Spain. Nucleic acid was either cDNA or gDNA, and it came from T cells, B-cell-depleted T cells, or PBMCs.

Germline values: CDR1 MNHNS, CDR2 SASEGT. This CDR3 region has 15 residues. V was clipped by 3 bases and J by 8 bases, with 17 bases between them. In the study's own analysis: Reference gene primer amplification in the assay estimated nucleated cell counts. Using immunoSEQ multiplex PCR, the repertoire was profiled, and TCRdb retains in-frame clones only, with some absent. The DNA gave D and trimming, while V, J and clone size come from that table. The data contain roughly 150,000 clones, roughly 80% of them singletons. This clone showed up just once. The chain uses TRBV6-1 and TRBJ2-1, with D possibly matching TRBD1 (7 bases). The source material was peripheral blood. This TCR derives from a woman older than 75 with acute or convalescent COVID-19. The CDR3, as DNA: TGTGCCAGCAGTGATGCCAGGGGGGTTGTGGATGAGCAGTTCTTC. This codes for CASSDARGVVDEQFF.